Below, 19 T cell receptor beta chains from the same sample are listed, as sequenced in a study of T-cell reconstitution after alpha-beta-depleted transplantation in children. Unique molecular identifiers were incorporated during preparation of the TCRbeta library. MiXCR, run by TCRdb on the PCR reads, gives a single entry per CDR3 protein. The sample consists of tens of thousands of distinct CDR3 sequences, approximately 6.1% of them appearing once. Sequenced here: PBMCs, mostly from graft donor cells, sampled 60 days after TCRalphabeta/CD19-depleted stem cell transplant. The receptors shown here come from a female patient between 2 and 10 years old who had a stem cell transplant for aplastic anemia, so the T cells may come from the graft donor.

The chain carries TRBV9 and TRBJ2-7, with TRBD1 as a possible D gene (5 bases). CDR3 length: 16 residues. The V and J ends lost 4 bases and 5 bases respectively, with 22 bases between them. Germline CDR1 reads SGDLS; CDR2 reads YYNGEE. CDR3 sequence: CASSPPSKGRDHEQYV. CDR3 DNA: TGTGCCAGCAGCCCACCGAGCAAGGGGCGCGACCACGAGCAGTACGTC.

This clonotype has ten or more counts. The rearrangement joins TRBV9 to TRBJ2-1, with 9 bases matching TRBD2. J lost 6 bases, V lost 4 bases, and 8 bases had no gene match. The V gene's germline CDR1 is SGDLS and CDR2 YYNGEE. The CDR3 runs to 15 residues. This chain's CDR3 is CASSKRGATANEQFF. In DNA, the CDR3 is TGTGCCAGCAGCAAGCGGGGGGCCACTGCCAATGAGCAGTTCTTC. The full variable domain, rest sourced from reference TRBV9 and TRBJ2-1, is DSGVTQTPKHLITATGQRVTLRCSPRSGDLSVYWYQQSLDQGLQFLIQYYNGEERAKGNILERFSAQQFPDLHSELNLSSLELGDSALYFCASSKRGATANEQFFGPGTRLTVL.

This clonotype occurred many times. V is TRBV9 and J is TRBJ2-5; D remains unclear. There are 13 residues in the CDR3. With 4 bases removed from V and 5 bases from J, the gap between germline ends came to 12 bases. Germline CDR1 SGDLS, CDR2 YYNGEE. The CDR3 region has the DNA TGTGCCAGCAGCCTAGGGTTCAGGGAGACCCAGTACTTC. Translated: CASSLGFRETQYF. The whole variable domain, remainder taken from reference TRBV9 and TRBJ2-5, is DSGVTQTPKHLITATGQRVTLRCSPRSGDLSVYWYQQSLDQGLQFLIQYYNGEERAKGNILERFSAQQFPDLHSELNLSSLELGDSALYFCASSLGFRETQYFGPGTRLLVL.

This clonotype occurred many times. In nucleotides, the CDR3 is TGTGCCAGCAGGAGCAGGGGTACCGGGGAGCTGTTTTTT. Translated: CASRSRGTGELFF. The chain uses TRBV6-5 and TRBJ2-2, with TRBD1 as a possible D gene (6 bases). The CDR3 totals 13 residues. V lost 6 bases and J 5 bases, leaving 10 bases between the germline ends. Germline-derived CDR1 and CDR2 are MNHEY and SVGAGI.

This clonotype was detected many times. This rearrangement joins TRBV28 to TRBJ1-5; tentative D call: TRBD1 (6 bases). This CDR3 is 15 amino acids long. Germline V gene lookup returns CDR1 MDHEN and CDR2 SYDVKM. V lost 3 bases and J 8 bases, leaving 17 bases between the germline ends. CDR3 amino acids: CASSFPGAPREPQHF. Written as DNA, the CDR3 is TGTGCCAGCAGTTTCCCAGGGGCGCCGAGGGAGCCCCAGCATTTT. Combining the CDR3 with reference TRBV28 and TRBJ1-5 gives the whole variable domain DVKVTQSSRYLVKRTGEKVFLECVQDMDHENMFWYRQDPGLGLRLIYFSYDVKMKEKGDIPEGYSVSREKKERFSLILESASTNQTSMYLCASSFPGAPREPQHFGDGTRLSIL.

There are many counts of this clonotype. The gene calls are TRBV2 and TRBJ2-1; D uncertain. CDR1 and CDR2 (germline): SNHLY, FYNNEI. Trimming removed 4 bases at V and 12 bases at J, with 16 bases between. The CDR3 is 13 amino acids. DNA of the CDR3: TGTGCCAGCAGTGTATGGCTACAAAAGAGGCAGTTCTTC. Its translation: CASSVWLQKRQFF.

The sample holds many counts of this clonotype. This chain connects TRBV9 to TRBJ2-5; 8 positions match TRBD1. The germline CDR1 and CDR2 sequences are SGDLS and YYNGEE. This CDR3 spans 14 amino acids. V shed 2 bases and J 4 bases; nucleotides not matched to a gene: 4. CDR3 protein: CASSVSTGAETQYF. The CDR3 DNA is TGTGCCAGCAGCGTGTCGACAGGGGCAGAGACCCAGTACTTC.

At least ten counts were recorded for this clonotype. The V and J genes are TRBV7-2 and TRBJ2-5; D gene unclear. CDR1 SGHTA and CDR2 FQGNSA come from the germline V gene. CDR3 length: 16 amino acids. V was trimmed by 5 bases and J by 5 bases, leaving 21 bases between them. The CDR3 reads CASSARVTTPQETQYF. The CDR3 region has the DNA TGTGCCAGCAGCGCTAGGGTGACAACGCCACAGGAGACCCAGTACTTC.

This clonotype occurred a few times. The CDR3 sequence is CASSRGDSGPGNTIYF. The DNA of the CDR3 is TGTGCCAGCAGCCGAGGGGACAGTGGACCTGGAAACACCATATATTTT. The gene calls are TRBV4-2 and TRBJ1-3, with 7 positions matching TRBD1. Germline V gene sequence: CDR1 LGHNA, CDR2 YNFKEQ. This CDR3 is built from 16 residues. V was pared by 4 bases and J by 2 bases, with 8 bases of the junction left unmatched.

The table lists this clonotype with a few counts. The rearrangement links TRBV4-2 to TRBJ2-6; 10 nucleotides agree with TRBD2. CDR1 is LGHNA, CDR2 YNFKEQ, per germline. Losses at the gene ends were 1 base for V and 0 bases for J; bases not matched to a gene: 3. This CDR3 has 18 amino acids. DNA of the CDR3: TGTGCCAGCAGCCAAGGTAGCGGGGGGATCTCTGGGGCCAACGTCCTGACTTTC. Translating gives CASSQGSGGISGANVLTF.

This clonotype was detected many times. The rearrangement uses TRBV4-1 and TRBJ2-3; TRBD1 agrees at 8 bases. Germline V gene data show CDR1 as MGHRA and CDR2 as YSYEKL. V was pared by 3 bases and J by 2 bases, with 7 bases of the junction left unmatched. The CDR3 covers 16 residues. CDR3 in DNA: TGCGCCAGCAGCCAGGCCGGGACAGGTCTCACAGATACGCAGTATTTT. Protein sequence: CASSQAGTGLTDTQYF.

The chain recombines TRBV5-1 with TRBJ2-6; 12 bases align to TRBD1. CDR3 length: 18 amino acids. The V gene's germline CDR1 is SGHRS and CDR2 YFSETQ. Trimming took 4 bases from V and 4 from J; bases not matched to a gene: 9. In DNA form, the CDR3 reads TGCGCCAGCAGCCCTCTGGGACAGGGGGCGCACGGGGCCAACGTCCTGACTTTC. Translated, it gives CASSPLGQGAHGANVLTF.

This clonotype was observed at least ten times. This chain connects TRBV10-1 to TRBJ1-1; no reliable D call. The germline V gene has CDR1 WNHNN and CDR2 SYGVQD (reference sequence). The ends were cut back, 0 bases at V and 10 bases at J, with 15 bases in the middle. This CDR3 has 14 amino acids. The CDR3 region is CASSESISGATAFF. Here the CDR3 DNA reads TGCGCCAGCAGTGAGTCTATCTCGGGTGCAACAGCTTTCTTT.

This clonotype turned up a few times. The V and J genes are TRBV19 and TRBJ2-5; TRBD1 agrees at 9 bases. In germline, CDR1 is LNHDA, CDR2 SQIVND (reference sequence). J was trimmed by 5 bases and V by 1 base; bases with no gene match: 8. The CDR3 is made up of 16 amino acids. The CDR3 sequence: CASSIGPGQGLETQYF. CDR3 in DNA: TGTGCCAGTAGTATAGGGCCGGGACAGGGTCTGGAGACCCAGTACTTC.

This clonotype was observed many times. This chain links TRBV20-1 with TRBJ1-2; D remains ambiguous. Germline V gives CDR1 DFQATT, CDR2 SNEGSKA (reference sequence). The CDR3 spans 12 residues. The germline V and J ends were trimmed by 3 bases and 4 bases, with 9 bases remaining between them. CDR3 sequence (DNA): TGCAGTGCTAGGGTAGGGTCCTATGGCTACACCTTC. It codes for CSARVGSYGYTF.

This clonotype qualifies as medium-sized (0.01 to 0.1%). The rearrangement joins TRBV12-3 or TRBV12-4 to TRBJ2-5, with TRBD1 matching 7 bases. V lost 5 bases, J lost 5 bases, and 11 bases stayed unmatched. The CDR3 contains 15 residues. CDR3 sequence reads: CASSIDRADSETQYF. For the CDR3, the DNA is TGTGCCAGCAGTATTGACAGGGCCGATAGCGAGACCCAGTACTTC.

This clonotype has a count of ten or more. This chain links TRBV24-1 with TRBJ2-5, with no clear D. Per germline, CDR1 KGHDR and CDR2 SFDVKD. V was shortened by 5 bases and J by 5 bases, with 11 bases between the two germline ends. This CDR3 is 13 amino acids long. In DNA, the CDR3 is TGTGCCACCAGTGGACCAGGTTGGGAGACCCAGTACTTC. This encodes CATSGPGWETQYF.

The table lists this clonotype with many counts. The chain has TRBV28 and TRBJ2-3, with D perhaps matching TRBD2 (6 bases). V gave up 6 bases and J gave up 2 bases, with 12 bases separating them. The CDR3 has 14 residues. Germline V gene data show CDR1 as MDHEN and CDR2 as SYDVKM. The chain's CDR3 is CASRSTSPTDTQYF. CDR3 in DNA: TGTGCCAGCAGATCGACTAGTCCCACAGATACGCAGTATTTT.

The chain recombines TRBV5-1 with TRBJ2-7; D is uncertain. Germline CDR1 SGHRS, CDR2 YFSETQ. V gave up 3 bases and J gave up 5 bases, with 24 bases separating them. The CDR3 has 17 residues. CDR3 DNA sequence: TGCGCCAGCAGCTCCGGTCGGCAGGCGATTTCGATCCACGAGCAGTACTTC. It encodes CASSSGRQAISIHEQYF.